Each of the 21 T cell receptor beta chains below was sequenced from the same sample in a study of cytomegalovirus exposure and HLA in healthy donors. 13 Jbeta primers and 60 Vbeta primers were used for the PCR. Produced via immunoSEQ multiplex PCR; TCRdb's table is partial and in-frame only. This table has approximately 170,000 clones, less than 85% appearing once. Material: PBMCs. The receptors here all came from a male donor in good health and CMV-seronegative.

The J gene is TRBJ2-5, the V gene TRBV7-8; TRBD2 might be the D (7 bases). The J call is uncertain, as TRBJ2-7 better fits the DNA end. This CDR3 is 15 amino acids long. Germline CDR1 SGHVS, CDR2 FQNEAQ. As DNA, the CDR3 is TGTGCCAGCAGCTTTGGGGGGGGGCACTCCTACGAGCAGTACTTC. As protein: CASSFGGGHSYEQYF.

V is TRBV5-6 and J is TRBJ2-5, with D tentatively TRBD1 (6 bases). The CDR3 length is 14 residues. V dropped 4 bases and J dropped 3 bases, with 13 bases sitting between them. CDR1 is SGHDT and CDR2 is YYEEEE in the germline V gene. DNA for the CDR3: TGTGCCAGCAGCGGAAGGGGGAGTAAAGAGACCCAGTACTTC. It is translated as CASSGRGSKETQYF. Full variable domain (remainder filled in from reference TRBV5-6 and TRBJ2-5): DAGVTQSPTHLIKTRGQQVTLRCSPKSGHDTVSWYQQALGQGPQFIFQYYEEEERQRGNFPDRFSGHQFPNYSSELNVNALLLGDSALYLCASSGRGSKETQYFGPGTRLLVL.

In its sample, this clone was seen a few times. The chain combines TRBV4-3 with TRBJ1-4; D is perhaps TRBD1 (6 bases). CDR1 is LGHNA, CDR2 YSLEER, per germline. This CDR3 spans 12 amino acids. Between the trimmed V and J ends, which lost 11 bases and 10 bases, there was a span of 17 bases. The CDR3 nucleotides read TGCGCCGCGGGGGAGGAGGGGGTAAAACTGTTTTTT. Translating gives CAAGEEGVKLFF.

The rearrangement joins TRBV10-3 to TRBJ2-3; 9 nucleotides line up with TRBD2. J gave up 1 base and V 2 bases, and 13 bases lay outside the gene matches. The CDR3 covers 19 residues. Germline values: CDR1 ENHRY, CDR2 SYGVKD. CDR3 in amino acids: CAISEPEGGGRAGTDTQYF. The CDR3 bases are TGTGCCATCAGTGAGCCAGAGGGGGGCGGGAGGGCCGGCACAGATACGCAGTATTTT.

V is TRBV19 and J is TRBJ1-2; 9 nucleotides line up with TRBD1. The germline V gene has CDR1 LNHDA and CDR2 SQIVND (reference sequence). V lost 1 base and J lost 8; bases outside the gene matches: 5. The CDR3 consists of 14 residues. This CDR3 reads CASSIVDRGSGYTF. In nucleotides, the CDR3 is TGTGCCAGTAGTATAGTGGACAGGGGAAGCGGCTACACCTTC.

The chain links TRBV29-1 to TRBJ1-2, with D hard to call. Trimming pared 7 bases from V and 0 bases from J, leaving 12 bases between. CDR3 length: 13 residues. From germline, CDR1 is SQVTM and CDR2 ANQGSEA. The DNA for the CDR3 is TGCAGCGCCCCTGATGACACTAACTATGGCTACACCTTC. The encoded protein is CSAPDDTNYGYTF. The whole variable domain, remainder taken from reference TRBV29-1 and TRBJ1-2, is SAVISQKPSRDICQRGTSLTIQCQVDSQVTMMFWYRQQPGQSLTLIATANQGSEATYESGFVIDKFPISRPNLTFSTLTVSNMSPEDSSIYLCSAPDDTNYGYTFGSGTRLTVV.

This sequence joins TRBV10-3 and TRBJ1-4; 10 bases align to TRBD1. The CDR3 runs 13 residues. The trim removed 10 bases at V and 7 bases at J, leaving 6 bases unmatched. Germline assignment: CDR1 ENHRY and CDR2 SYGVKD. This CDR3 is CATRQGAGEKLFF. The CDR3 DNA sequence: TGTGCCACCCGACAGGGGGCGGGTGAAAAACTGTTTTTT.

V usage is TRBV27 and J usage is TRBJ2-7; the D gene is possibly TRBD1 (6 bases). Germline V CDR1 and CDR2: MNHEY, SMNVEV (reference sequence). This CDR3 is 13 amino acids long. Trimming cost V 6 bases and J 2 bases, with 11 bases left between them. CDR3 sequence: CASRKQGAYEQYF. In DNA, the CDR3 is TGTGCCAGCAGGAAACAGGGTGCCTACGAGCAGTACTTC.

The V call is TRBV2, the J call TRBJ1-2; D remains unclear. V was trimmed by 9 bases and J by 7 bases, leaving 21 bases between them. The germline CDR1 and CDR2 sequences are SNHLY and FYNNEI. The CDR3 is made up of 14 amino acids. CDR3 DNA: TGTGCCAGTTGCTCTCCAGCGAGTTTTTTTGGCTACACCTTC. As protein: CASCSPASFFGYTF.

The V call is TRBV6-5, the J call TRBJ1-1, with TRBD1 identical over 7 bases. V lost 0 bases to trimming and J lost 9 bases; unmatched junction nucleotides: 4. Germline V gene sequence: CDR1 MNHEY, CDR2 SVGAGI. The CDR3 sequence is 13 residues long. The CDR3 DNA is TGTGCCAGCAGTTACTCGCGGGACAGTAAAGCTTTCTTT. It yields the protein CASSYSRDSKAFF.

The chain uses TRBV6-5 and TRBJ2-5; unclear D gene. The DNA end is a closer match to TRBJ2-7, so the J assignment may be wrong. Germline CDR1 reads MNHEY; CDR2 reads SVGAGI. This CDR3 comprises 14 residues. The CDR3 DNA follows: TGTGCCAGCAGTACAAACGGAGCCTCCTACGAGCAGTACTTC. Protein sequence: CASSTNGASYEQYF.

The chain employs TRBV6-5 and TRBJ1-1; no clear D gene. The CDR3 sequence is 11 residues long. CDR1 and CDR2 (germline): MNHEY, SVGAGI. V was pared by 11 bases and J by 5 bases, with 12 bases between. The CDR3 DNA reads TGTGCCGTTTCGGTGGAGACTGAAGCTTTCTTT. Its translation is CAVSVETEAFF.

There are a few counts of this clone. The V gene is TRBV29-1, the J gene TRBJ1-4, with 7 bases fitting TRBD1. The CDR3 covers 12 residues. Trimming removed 3 bases from V and 5 bases from J; junction bases left unmatched: 0. Germline V gives CDR1 SQVTM, CDR2 ANQGSEA. The CDR3 loop is CSVDRGNEKLFF. CDR3 DNA sequence: TGCAGCGTTGACAGGGGGAATGAAAAACTGTTTTTT.

The chain couples TRBV5-8 to TRBJ2-3; TRBD2 is a possible D gene (5 bases). The CDR3 has 12 residues. In germline, CDR1 is SGHTS, CDR2 YDEGEE. V was cut by 4 bases and J by 6 bases, with 9 bases left in between. CDR3 amino acids: CASSPAVDTQYF. CDR3 bases: TGTGCCAGCAGCCCAGCGGTTGATACGCAGTATTTT.

The chain links TRBV5-4 to TRBJ2-5; 7 bases are a match to TRBD1. The germline V gene has CDR1 SGHNT and CDR2 YYREEE (reference sequence). This CDR3 comprises 14 residues. The ends lost 2 bases at V and 4 bases at J; junction bases unmatched: 5. CDR3 nucleotides: TGTGCCAGCAGCTTAGGGCCAGGGGGAGAGACCCAGTACTTC. It encodes CASSLGPGGETQYF.

The chain is built from TRBV7-3 and TRBJ2-7; TRBD1 is a possible D gene (6 bases). CDR1 and CDR2 from the germline V gene are SGHTA and FQGTGA. The V end was cut by 5 bases, the J end by 2 bases, with 13 bases between. The CDR3 runs to 14 residues. The CDR3 region has the DNA TGTGCCAGCAGCGTAGATCGGGACACCTACGAGCAGTACTTC. Residues: CASSVDRDTYEQYF.

The chain links TRBV25-1 to TRBJ1-2, with D perhaps TRBD1 (6 bases). V lost 1 base, J lost 0 bases, and 9 bases lay in between. Germline loops: CDR1 MGHDK, CDR2 SYGVNS. This CDR3 has 15 residues. The CDR3 is CASSELDRANYGYTF. The CDR3, as DNA: TGTGCCAGCAGTGAATTGGACAGAGCTAACTATGGCTACACCTTC.

The V gene is TRBV19, the J gene TRBJ1-5; the D is unclear. V lost 2 bases to trimming and J lost 6 bases, with 11 bases between them. This CDR3 spans 14 amino acids. Germline V gives CDR1 LNHDA, CDR2 SQIVND (reference sequence). The CDR3 protein is CASSIYGASQPQHF. CDR3 nucleotides: TGTGCCAGTAGTATATATGGAGCAAGTCAGCCCCAGCATTTT.

The gene calls are TRBV6-1 and TRBJ1-1; no firm D call. The CDR3 is made up of 11 amino acids. Germline V gene lookup returns CDR1 MNHNS and CDR2 SASEGT. The ends were cut back, 2 bases at V and 11 bases at J, with 9 bases in the middle. Here the CDR3 reads CASSELPGAFF. The CDR3, as DNA: TGTGCCAGCAGTGAACTGCCGGGGGCTTTCTTT.

The V call is TRBV7-3, the J call TRBJ2-5; 7 positions match TRBD1. Trimming cost V 5 bases and J 7 bases; bases outside gene matches: 16. Germline-derived CDR1 and CDR2 are SGHTA and FQGTGA. The CDR3 sequence is 16 residues long. This CDR3 is CASSETTGTAFGTQYF. DNA of the CDR3: TGTGCCAGCAGCGAAACAACCGGGACAGCCTTCGGGACCCAGTACTTC.

V gene TRBV11-2 combines with J gene TRBJ2-7; D is unresolved. Germline V gives CDR1 SGHAT, CDR2 FQNNGV. This CDR3 has 13 residues. The V gene lost 1 base and the J gene lost 9 bases, with 13 bases spanning the gap. The CDR3 coding sequence is TGTGCCAGCAGCTTAGGGTCAGAAAGCGCGCAGTACTTC. Amino acid sequence: CASSLGSESAQYF.